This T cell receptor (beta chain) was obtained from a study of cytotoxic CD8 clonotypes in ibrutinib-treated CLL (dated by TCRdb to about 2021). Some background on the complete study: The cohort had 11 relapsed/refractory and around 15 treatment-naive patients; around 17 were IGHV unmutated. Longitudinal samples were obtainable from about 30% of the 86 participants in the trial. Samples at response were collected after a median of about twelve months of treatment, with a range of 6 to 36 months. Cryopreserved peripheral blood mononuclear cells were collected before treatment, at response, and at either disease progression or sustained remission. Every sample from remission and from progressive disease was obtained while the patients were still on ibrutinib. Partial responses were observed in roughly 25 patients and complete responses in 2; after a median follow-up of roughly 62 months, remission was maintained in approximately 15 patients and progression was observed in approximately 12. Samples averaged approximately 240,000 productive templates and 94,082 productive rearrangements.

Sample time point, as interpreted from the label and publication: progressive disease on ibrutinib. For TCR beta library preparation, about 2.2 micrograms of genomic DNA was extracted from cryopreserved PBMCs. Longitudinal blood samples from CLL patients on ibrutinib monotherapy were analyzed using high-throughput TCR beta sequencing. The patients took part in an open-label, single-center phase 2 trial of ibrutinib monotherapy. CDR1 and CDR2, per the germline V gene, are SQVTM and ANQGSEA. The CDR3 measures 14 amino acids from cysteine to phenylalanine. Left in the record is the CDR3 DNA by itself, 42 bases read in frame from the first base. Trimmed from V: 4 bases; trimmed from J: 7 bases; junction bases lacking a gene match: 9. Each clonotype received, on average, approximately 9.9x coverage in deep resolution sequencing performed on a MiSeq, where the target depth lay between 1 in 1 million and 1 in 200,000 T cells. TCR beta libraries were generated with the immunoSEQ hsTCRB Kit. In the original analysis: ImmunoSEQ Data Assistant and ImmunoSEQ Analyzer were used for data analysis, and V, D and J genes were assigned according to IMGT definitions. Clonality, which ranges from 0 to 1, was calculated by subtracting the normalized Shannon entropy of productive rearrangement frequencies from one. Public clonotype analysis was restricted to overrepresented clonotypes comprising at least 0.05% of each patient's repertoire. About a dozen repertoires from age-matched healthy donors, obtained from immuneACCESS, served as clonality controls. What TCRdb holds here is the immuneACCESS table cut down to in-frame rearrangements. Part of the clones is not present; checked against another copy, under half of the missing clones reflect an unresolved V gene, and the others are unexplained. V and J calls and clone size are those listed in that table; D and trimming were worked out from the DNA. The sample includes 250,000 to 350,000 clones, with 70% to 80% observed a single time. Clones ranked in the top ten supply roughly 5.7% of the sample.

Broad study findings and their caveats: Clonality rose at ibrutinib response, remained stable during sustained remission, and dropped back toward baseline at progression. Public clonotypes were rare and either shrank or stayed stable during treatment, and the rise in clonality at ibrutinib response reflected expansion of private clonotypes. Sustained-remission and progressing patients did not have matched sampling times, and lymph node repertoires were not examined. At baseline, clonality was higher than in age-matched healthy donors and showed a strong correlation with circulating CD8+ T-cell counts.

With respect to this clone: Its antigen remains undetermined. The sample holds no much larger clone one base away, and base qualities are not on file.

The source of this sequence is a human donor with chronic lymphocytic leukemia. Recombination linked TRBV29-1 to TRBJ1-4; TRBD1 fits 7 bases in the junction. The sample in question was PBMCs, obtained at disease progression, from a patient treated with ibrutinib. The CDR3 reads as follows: CSVVGTGVGEKLFF. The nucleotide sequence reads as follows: TGCAGCGTTGTTGGAACAGGGGTGGGTGAAAAACTGTTTTTT.